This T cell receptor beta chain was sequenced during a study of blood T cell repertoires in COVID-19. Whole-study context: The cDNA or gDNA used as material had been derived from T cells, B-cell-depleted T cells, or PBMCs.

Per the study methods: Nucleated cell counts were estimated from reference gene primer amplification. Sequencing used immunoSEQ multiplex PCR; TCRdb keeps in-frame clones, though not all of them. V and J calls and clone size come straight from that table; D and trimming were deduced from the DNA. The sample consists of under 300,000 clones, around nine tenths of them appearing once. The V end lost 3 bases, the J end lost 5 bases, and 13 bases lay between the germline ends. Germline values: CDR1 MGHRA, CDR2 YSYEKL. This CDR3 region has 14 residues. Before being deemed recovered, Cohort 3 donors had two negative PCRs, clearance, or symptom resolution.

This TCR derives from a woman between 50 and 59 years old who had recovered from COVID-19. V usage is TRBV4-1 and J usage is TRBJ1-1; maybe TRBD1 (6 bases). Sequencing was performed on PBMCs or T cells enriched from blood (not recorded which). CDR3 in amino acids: CASSHPGDWTEAFF. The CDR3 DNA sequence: TGCGCCAGCAGCCACCCAGGGGATTGGACTGAAGCTTTCTTT.